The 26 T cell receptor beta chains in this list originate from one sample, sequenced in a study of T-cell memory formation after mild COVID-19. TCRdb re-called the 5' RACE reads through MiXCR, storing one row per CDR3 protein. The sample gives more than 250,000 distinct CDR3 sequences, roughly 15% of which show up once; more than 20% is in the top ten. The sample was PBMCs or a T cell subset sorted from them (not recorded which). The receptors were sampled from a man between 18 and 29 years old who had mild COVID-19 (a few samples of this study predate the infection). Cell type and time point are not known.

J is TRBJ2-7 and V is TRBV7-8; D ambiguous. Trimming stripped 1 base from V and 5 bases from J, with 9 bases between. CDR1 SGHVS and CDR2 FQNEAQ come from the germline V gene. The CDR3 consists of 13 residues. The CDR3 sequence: CASSLEGWDEQYF. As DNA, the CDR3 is TGTGCCAGCAGCTTAGAGGGTTGGGACGAGCAGTACTTC.

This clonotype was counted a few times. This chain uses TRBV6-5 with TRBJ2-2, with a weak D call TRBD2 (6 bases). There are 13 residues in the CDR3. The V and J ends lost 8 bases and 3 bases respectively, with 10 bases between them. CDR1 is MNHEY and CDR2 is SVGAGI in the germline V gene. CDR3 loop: CASWRGDTGELFF. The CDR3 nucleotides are TGTGCCAGCTGGCGGGGAGACACCGGGGAGCTGTTTTTT.

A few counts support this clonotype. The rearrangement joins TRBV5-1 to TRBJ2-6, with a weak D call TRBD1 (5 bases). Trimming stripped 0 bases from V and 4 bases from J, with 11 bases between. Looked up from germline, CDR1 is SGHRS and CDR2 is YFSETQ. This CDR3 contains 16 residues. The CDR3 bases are TGCGCCAGCAGCTTGGTTCCAGGGAACGGGGCCAACGTCCTGACTTTC. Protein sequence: CASSLVPGNGANVLTF.

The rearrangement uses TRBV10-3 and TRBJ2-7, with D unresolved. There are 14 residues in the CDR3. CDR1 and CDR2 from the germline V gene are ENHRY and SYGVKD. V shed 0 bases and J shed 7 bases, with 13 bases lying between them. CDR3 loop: CAISESTDLWEQYF. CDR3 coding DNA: TGTGCCATCAGTGAGTCCACAGACCTCTGGGAGCAGTACTTC.

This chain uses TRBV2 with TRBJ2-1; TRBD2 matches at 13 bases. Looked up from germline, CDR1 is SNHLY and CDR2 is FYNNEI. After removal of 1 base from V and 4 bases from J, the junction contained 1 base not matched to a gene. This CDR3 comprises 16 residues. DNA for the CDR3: TGTGCCAGCAGTGAAGGACTAGCGGGGGGTTACAATGAGCAGTTCTTC. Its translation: CASSEGLAGGYNEQFF.

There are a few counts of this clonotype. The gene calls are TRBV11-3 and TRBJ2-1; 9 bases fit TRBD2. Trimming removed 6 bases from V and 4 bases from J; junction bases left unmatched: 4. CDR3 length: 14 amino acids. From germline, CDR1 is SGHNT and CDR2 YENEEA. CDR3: CASRETSGYNEQFF. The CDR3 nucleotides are TGTGCCAGCAGGGAGACTAGCGGATACAATGAGCAGTTCTTC.

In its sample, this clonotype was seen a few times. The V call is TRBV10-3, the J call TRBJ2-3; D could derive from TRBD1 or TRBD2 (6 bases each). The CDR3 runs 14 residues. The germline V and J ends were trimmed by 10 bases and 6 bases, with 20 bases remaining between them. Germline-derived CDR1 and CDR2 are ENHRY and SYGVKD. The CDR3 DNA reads TGTGCCACGAGAAGGGGGGCAGCCGGGGATACGCAGTATTTT. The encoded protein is CATRRGAAGDTQYF.

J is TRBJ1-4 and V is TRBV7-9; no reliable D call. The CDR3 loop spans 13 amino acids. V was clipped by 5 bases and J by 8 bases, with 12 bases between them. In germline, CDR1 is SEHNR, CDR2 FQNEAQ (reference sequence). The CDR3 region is CASSPALGEKLFF. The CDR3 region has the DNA TGTGCCAGCAGCCCGGCTCTGGGGGAAAAACTGTTTTTT.

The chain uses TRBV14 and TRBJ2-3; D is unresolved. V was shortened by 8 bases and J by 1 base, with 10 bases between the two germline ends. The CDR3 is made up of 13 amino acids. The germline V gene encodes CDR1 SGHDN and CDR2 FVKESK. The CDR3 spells CASRLMGTDTQYF. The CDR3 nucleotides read TGTGCCAGCCGTCTGATGGGCACAGATACGCAGTATTTT.

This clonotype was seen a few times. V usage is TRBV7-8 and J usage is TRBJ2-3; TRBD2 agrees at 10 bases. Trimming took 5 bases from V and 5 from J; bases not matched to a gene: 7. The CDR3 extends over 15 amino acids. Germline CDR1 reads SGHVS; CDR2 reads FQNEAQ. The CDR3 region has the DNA TGTGCCAGCAGCAACAGCGGGGGGGTACGAGATACGCAGTATTTT. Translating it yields CASSNSGGVRDTQYF.

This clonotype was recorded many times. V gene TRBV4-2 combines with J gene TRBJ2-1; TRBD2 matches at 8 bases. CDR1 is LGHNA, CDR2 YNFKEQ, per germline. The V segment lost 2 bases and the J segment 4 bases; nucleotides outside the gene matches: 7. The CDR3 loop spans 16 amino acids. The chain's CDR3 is CASSQRERGSYNEQFF. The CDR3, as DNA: TGTGCCAGCAGCCAACGTGAGCGGGGGTCTTACAATGAGCAGTTCTTC.

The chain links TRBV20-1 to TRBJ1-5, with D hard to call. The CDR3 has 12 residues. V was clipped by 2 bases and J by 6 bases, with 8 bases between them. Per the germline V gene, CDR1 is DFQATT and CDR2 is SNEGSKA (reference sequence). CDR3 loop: CSARSPFQPQHF. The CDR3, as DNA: TGCAGTGCTAGATCTCCATTTCAGCCCCAGCATTTT.

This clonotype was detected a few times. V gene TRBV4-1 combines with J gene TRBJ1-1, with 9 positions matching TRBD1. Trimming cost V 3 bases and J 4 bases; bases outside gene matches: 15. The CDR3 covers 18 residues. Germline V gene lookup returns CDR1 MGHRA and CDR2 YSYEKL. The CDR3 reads CASSQGPPTGQGFTEAFF. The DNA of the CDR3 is TGCGCCAGCAGCCAGGGACCCCCCACCGGACAGGGGTTCACTGAAGCTTTCTTT.

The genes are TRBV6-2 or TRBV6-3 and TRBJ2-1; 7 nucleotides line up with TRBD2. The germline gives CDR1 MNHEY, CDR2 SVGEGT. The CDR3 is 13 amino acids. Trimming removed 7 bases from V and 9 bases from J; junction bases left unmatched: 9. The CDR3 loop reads CASTTGGIIEQFF. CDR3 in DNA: TGTGCCAGCACCACGGGGGGTATCATTGAGCAGTTCTTC.

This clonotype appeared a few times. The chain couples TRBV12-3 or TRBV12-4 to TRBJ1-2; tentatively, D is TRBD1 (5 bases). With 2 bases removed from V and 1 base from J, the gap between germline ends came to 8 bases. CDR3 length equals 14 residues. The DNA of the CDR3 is TGTGCCAGCAGTTTACAGGGCGTTAACTATGGCTACACCTTC. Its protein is CASSLQGVNYGYTF.

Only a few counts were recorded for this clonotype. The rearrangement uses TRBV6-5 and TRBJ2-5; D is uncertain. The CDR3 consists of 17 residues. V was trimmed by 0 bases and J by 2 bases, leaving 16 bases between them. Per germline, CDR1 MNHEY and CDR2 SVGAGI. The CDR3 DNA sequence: TGTGCCAGCAGTTACTCGAATAAGGAGTGGGGTCAAGAGACCCAGTACTTC. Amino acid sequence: CASSYSNKEWGQETQYF.

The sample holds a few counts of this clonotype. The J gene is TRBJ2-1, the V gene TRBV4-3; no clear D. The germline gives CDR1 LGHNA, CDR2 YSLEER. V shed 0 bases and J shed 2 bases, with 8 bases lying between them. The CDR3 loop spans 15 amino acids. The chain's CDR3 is CASSQEKYAYNEQFF. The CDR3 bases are TGCGCCAGCAGCCAAGAGAAATACGCCTACAATGAGCAGTTCTTC.

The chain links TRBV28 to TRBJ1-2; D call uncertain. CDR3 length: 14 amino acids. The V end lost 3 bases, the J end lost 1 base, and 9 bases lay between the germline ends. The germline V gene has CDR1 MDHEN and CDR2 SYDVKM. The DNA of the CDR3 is TGTGCCAGCAGTTTCCTGGGAGATAACTATGGCTACACCTTC. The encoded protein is CASSFLGDNYGYTF.

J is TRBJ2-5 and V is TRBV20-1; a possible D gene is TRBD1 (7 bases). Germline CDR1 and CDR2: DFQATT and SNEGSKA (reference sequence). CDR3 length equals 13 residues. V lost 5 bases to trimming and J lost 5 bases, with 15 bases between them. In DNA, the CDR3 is TGCAGTGCTTCCAGGGGGGCGGCGGAGACCCAGTACTTC. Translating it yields CSASRGAAETQYF.

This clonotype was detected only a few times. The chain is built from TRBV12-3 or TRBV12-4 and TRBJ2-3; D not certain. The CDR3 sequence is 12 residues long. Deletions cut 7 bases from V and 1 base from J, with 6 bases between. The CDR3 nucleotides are TGTGCCAGCACCGCCGGCACAGATACGCAGTATTTT. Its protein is CASTAGTDTQYF.

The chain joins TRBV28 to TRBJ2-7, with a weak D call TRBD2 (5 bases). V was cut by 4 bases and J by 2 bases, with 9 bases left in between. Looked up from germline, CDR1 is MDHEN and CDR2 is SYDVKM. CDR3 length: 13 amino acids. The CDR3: CASSSDGTYEQYV. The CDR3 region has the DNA TGTGCCAGCAGTTCGGACGGGACCTACGAGCAGTACGTC.

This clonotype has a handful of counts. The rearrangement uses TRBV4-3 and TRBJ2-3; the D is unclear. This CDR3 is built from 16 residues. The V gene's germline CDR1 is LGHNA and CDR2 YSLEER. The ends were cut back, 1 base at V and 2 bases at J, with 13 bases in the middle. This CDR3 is CASSQGDPLHTDTQYF. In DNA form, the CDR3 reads TGCGCCAGCAGCCAAGGCGACCCCTTGCACACAGATACGCAGTATTTT.

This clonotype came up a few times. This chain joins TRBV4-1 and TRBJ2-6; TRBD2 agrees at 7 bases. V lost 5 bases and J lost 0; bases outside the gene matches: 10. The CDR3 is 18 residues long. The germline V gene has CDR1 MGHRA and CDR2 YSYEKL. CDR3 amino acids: CASSSGGDYVSGANVLTF. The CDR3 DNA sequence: TGCGCCAGCAGCTCTGGGGGGGACTATGTCTCTGGGGCCAACGTCCTGACTTTC.

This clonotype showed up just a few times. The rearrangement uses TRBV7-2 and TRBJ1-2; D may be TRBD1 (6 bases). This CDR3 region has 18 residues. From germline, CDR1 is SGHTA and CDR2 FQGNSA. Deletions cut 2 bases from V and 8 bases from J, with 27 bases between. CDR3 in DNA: TGTGCCAGCAGCTTAAACGGTCCGGGACATAGGGGAGGAGGAGGCTACACCTTC. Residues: CASSLNGPGHRGGGGYTF.

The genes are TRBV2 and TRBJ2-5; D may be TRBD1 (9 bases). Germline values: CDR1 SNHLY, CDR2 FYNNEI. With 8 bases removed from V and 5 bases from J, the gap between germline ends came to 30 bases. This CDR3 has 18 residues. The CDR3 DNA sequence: TGTGCCAGCGGTCCCGGGACAGGGAGCGGGGGTGGCAGTGAGACCCAGTACTTC. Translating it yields CASGPGTGSGGGSETQYF.

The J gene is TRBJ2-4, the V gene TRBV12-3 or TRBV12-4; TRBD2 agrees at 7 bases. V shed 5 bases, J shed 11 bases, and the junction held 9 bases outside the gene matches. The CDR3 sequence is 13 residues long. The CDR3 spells CASSPPGLYLQYF. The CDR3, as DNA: TGTGCCAGCAGTCCCCCGGGACTATACCTTCAGTACTTC.